The 23 T cell receptor beta chains below come from one sample, sequenced in a study of OX40 agonist ivuxolimab in advanced cancers. The library was prepared using the immunoSEQ multiplex PCR assay. What TCRdb holds here is the immuneACCESS table cut down to in-frame rearrangements. Part of the clones is not present; checked against another copy, under half of the missing clones reflect an unresolved V gene, and the others are unexplained. In all, the sample holds approximately 74,000 clones, and 85% of those were seen once. The ten largest clones take up more than 0.45% of the sample. The starting material was CD4+ or CD8+ T cells sorted from blood, obtained in a trial of the OX40 agonist ivuxolimab. The receptors stem from an adult with an advanced solid tumor such as melanoma, head and neck, liver or kidney cancer.

This chain joins TRBV7-9 and TRBJ2-2; the D gene is possibly TRBD1 (6 bases). This CDR3 has 15 amino acids. Trimming removed 0 bases from V and 5 bases from J, with 10 bases in between. The V gene's germline CDR1 is SEHNR and CDR2 FQNEAQ (reference sequence). The CDR3 loop reads CASSLAGQITGELFF. CDR3 nucleotide sequence: TGTGCCAGCAGCTTAGCTGGACAGATAACCGGGGAGCTGTTTTTT.

This chain joins TRBV5-1 and TRBJ1-2; possible D gene TRBD1, 6 bases. The V gene's germline CDR1 is SGHRS and CDR2 YFSETQ. The CDR3 loop spans 13 amino acids. V dropped 7 bases and J dropped 1 base, with 11 bases sitting between them. The CDR3 DNA is TGCGCCAGCCGGGACACACTTAACTATGGCTACACCTTC. The encoded protein is CASRDTLNYGYTF.

The table lists this clone with a count of one. The CDR3, as DNA: TGTGCCCGGACCTTACAGGTGAACACTGAAGCTTTCTTT. As protein: CARTLQVNTEAFF. This chain uses TRBV30 with TRBJ1-1; tentative D call: TRBD1 (5 bases). The CDR3 consists of 13 residues. Trimming stripped 8 bases from V and 0 bases from J, with 13 bases between. Germline CDR1 and CDR2: GTSNPN and SVGIG (reference sequence).

The chain uses TRBV6-1 and TRBJ2-6; D could derive from TRBD1 or TRBD2 (5 bases each). This CDR3 region has 17 residues. Per the germline V gene, CDR1 is MNHNS and CDR2 is SASEGT. Trimming cost V 1 base and J 0 bases, with 10 bases left between them. In nucleotides, the CDR3 is TGTGCCAGCAGTGAAGGATTTGGGGGCTCTGGGGCCAACGTCCTGACTTTC. It specifies CASSEGFGGSGANVLTF.

This clone was counted only a few times. The CDR3 spells CASSLGAGRPPEKLFF. The CDR3 bases are TGTGCCAGCAGCTTAGGCGCCGGGAGGCCCCCCGAAAAACTGTTTTTT. The chain links TRBV7-8 to TRBJ1-4; D gene ambiguous. This CDR3 region has 16 residues. V lost 1 base and J lost 8, with 17 bases in between. Germline CDR1 reads SGHVS; CDR2 reads FQNEAQ.

This rearrangement joins TRBV11-2 to TRBJ1-5, with unresolved D. V shed 1 base and J shed 6 bases, with 4 bases lying between them. The CDR3 has 12 residues. CDR1 is SGHAT and CDR2 is FQNNGV in the germline V gene. The CDR3 region is CASSLGRQPQHF. CDR3 DNA: TGTGCCAGCAGCTTAGGCCGTCAGCCCCAGCATTTT.

The rearrangement joins TRBV11-3 to TRBJ2-7; 7 bases are shared with TRBD1. Germline trimming cut 3 bases from V and 0 bases from J; bases unmatched to any gene: 5. Germline assignment: CDR1 SGHNT and CDR2 YENEEA. The CDR3 has 15 residues. This CDR3 reads CASSFATGSSYEQYF. CDR3 nucleotides: TGTGCCAGCAGCTTCGCGACAGGGTCCTCCTACGAGCAGTACTTC.

The V and J genes are TRBV9 and TRBJ2-1, with 9 bases that match TRBD2. This CDR3 spans 16 amino acids. V gave up 4 bases and J gave up 7 bases; unmatched junction bases: 12. Germline CDR1 is SGDLS and CDR2 is YYNGEE. The DNA for the CDR3 is TGTGCCAGCAGCCCCCGGTCGGCGGGAGGGCCGAATGAGCAGTTCTTC. Translating gives CASSPRSAGGPNEQFF.

The chain recombines TRBV20-1 with TRBJ2-7, with 7 nucleotides matching TRBD2. V lost 5 bases to trimming and J lost 7 bases; unmatched junction nucleotides: 5. The CDR3 length is 11 residues. Germline CDR1 DFQATT, CDR2 SNEGSKA (reference sequence). CDR3 loop: CSAYAGGEQYF. The CDR3, as DNA: TGCAGTGCTTACGCCGGGGGGGAGCAGTACTTC.

This clone was recorded a few times. The sample contains more than one DNA sequence encoding this CDR3. The rearrangement joins TRBV11-2 to TRBJ1-1, with D possibly matching TRBD1 (6 bases). Germline CDR1 and CDR2: SGHAT and FQNNGV. The CDR3 has 14 residues. The V and J ends lost 1 base and 5 bases respectively, with 11 bases between them. The CDR3 sequence is CASSLGRGGTEAFF. The DNA for the CDR3 is TGTGCCAGCAGCTTAGGCAGGGGAGGTACTGAAGCTTTCTTT.

The rearrangement uses TRBV28 and TRBJ2-3, with 11 bases aligning to TRBD2. Trimming at V came to 2 bases and at J to 8 bases, leaving 9 bases not matched to a gene. Per the germline V gene, CDR1 is MDHEN and CDR2 is SYDVKM. There are 16 residues in the CDR3. CDR3 residues: CASSLRASGGKGTQYF. The DNA for the CDR3 is TGTGCCAGCAGTTTACGGGCTAGCGGGGGGAAGGGTACGCAGTATTTT. Full variable domain (remainder filled in from reference TRBV28 and TRBJ2-3): DVKVTQSSRYLVKRTGEKVFLECVQDMDHENMFWYRQDPGLGLRLIYFSYDVKMKEKGDIPEGYSVSREKKERFSLILESASTNQTSMYLCASSLRASGGKGTQYFGPGTRLTVL.

The rearrangement uses TRBV6-6 and TRBJ1-6; D is perhaps TRBD1 (6 bases). In germline, CDR1 is MNHNY, CDR2 SVGAGI (reference sequence). The CDR3 covers 11 residues. The V end lost 5 bases, the J end lost 13 bases, and 9 bases lay between the germline ends. CDR3 nucleotide sequence: TGTGCCAGCAGTCAACAGGGTCCCCTCCACTTT. This encodes CASSQQGPLHF.

V gene TRBV2 combines with J gene TRBJ1-2; no reliable D call. V gave up 0 bases and J gave up 8 bases, with 10 bases separating them. The CDR3 is 13 residues long. In germline, CDR1 is SNHLY, CDR2 FYNNEI. The CDR3 is CASSEALMWGYTF. DNA of the CDR3: TGTGCCAGCAGTGAAGCGTTGATGTGGGGCTACACCTTC.

The gene calls are TRBV10-3 and TRBJ1-4; 7 nucleotides align to TRBD1. The CDR3 runs to 16 residues. J was trimmed by 8 bases and V by 0 bases; bases with no gene match: 9. Germline V lookup: CDR1 ENHRY, CDR2 SYGVKD. The CDR3 DNA reads as TGTGCCATCAGTGAGTCAGCGGCAGGGGGAGAGGAAAAACTGTTTTTT. Translating gives CAISESAAGGEEKLFF.

This chain connects TRBV27 to TRBJ1-1, with 7 bases that match TRBD1. The CDR3 sequence is 14 residues long. Unmatched junction bases numbered 6, after V lost 2 bases and J lost 6 bases. CDR1 is MNHEY, CDR2 SMNVEV, per germline (reference sequence). In nucleotides, the CDR3 is TGTGCCAGCAGTTTAAGGCAGGGGGGCGCTGAAGCTTTCTTT. Amino acids: CASSLRQGGAEAFF.

This clone came up a few times. The gene calls are TRBV2 and TRBJ1-5; unclear D gene. There are 13 residues in the CDR3. V gave up 2 bases and J gave up 4 bases, with 6 bases separating them. Germline V gives CDR1 SNHLY, CDR2 FYNNEI. Written as DNA, the CDR3 is TGTGCCAGCAGTGAATATCCGAATCAGCCCCAGCATTTT. It codes for CASSEYPNQPQHF.

V and J are TRBV4-1 and TRBJ2-3; D is unresolved. Trimming removed 4 bases from V and 4 bases from J, with 15 bases in between. This CDR3 spans 15 amino acids. Germline-derived CDR1 and CDR2 are MGHRA and YSYEKL. CDR3 sequence (DNA): TGCGCCAGCAGCCCAAGGCCGACCCGAGCAGATACGCAGTATTTT. Its protein product is CASSPRPTRADTQYF.

J is TRBJ2-2 and V is TRBV5-4, with 8 bases aligning to TRBD2. This CDR3 is 18 amino acids long. V shed 4 bases, J shed 7 bases, and the junction held 18 bases outside the gene matches. Per germline, CDR1 SGHNT and CDR2 YYREEE (reference sequence). The CDR3: CASSPNSGGVLKGGELFF. In nucleotides, the CDR3 is TGTGCCAGCAGCCCAAACAGCGGGGGCGTTTTAAAGGGCGGGGAGCTGTTTTTT.

The rearrangement links TRBV5-1 to TRBJ2-5, with 8 bases fitting TRBD1. J lost 2 bases, V lost 5 bases, and 5 bases had no gene match. Germline-derived CDR1 and CDR2 are SGHRS and YFSETQ. This CDR3 has 14 amino acids. The CDR3 DNA follows: TGCGCCAGCAGAGCCGGGACAGGTCAAGAGACCCAGTACTTC. The encoded protein is CASRAGTGQETQYF.

This clone was seen a handful of times. The CDR3 DNA reads as TGTGCCAGCAGTTTGATAGGGAACTATGGCTACACCTTC. Translating it yields CASSLIGNYGYTF. The chain combines TRBV28 with TRBJ1-2; D not certain. The germline gives CDR1 MDHEN, CDR2 SYDVKM. The CDR3 is 13 residues long. Trimming pared 3 bases from V and 2 bases from J, leaving 7 bases between.

V usage is TRBV11-3 and J usage is TRBJ2-5, with 12 nucleotides matching TRBD1. J gave up 5 bases and V 2 bases, and 6 bases lay outside the gene matches. Germline lookup yields CDR1 SGHNT and CDR2 YENEEA. This CDR3 is 16 amino acids long. CDR3 sequence reads: CASSLLGQGALETQYF. CDR3 DNA: TGTGCCAGCAGCTTACTGGGACAGGGGGCATTGGAGACCCAGTACTTC.

The V call is TRBV14, the J call TRBJ1-2; possibly TRBD1 for D (5 bases). Trimming took 2 bases from V and 3 from J, leaving 10 bases between them. This CDR3 is 14 amino acids long. Germline CDR1 reads SGHDN; CDR2 reads FVKESK. CDR3 DNA: TGTGCCAGCAGCCAATCCGGGACGGACTATGGCTACACCTTC. Its protein is CASSQSGTDYGYTF.

This clone was picked up one time. The V call is TRBV5-1, the J call TRBJ2-5; no definite D call. The CDR3 spans 13 residues. Germline lookup yields CDR1 SGHRS and CDR2 YFSETQ. Trimming shortened V by 1 base and J by 1 base, and 5 bases separated the two germline ends. The CDR3 here is CASSLPSQETQYF. Written as DNA, the CDR3 is TGCGCCAGCAGCTTGCCCAGCCAAGAGACCCAGTACTTC.